Below, 11 T cell receptor beta chains from the same sample are listed, as sequenced in a study of blood T cell repertoires in COVID-19. Clones were sequenced by immunoSEQ multiplex PCR, and TCRdb holds only the in-frame ones, with some missing. The sample lists 120,000 to 150,000 clones; approximately 80% were seen once. Sequencing input: peripheral blood. The receptor source for this set is a woman in her fifties or sixties with acute or convalescent COVID-19.

The chain carries TRBV7-9 and TRBJ1-4; D possibly corresponds to TRBD1 (5 bases). Germline V gene sequence: CDR1 SEHNR, CDR2 FQNEAQ (reference sequence). Trimming shortened V by 5 bases and J by 8 bases, and 15 bases separated the two germline ends. CDR3 length: 14 amino acids. CDR3 nucleotide sequence: TGTGCCAGCAGCCCCGACGGGCGGGGGGAAAAACTGTTTTTT. It codes for CASSPDGRGEKLFF.

The J gene is TRBJ1-3, the V gene TRBV9, with 8 bases that match TRBD1. The V segment lost 4 bases and the J segment 0 bases; nucleotides outside the gene matches: 6. The germline gives CDR1 SGDLS, CDR2 YYNGEE. CDR3 size: 16 residues. CDR3 residues: CASSSGTGLSGNTIYF. The CDR3 nucleotides are TGTGCCAGCAGCTCCGGGACAGGCCTCTCTGGAAACACCATATATTTT.

The chain has TRBV19 and TRBJ1-5, with TRBD1 identical over 8 bases. CDR1 LNHDA and CDR2 SQIVND come from the germline V gene (reference sequence). The CDR3 sequence is 14 residues long. V lost 5 bases and J lost 4; bases outside the gene matches: 4. CDR3 sequence reads: CASSSRQGNQPQHF. The CDR3 coding sequence is TGTGCCAGTAGTTCAAGACAGGGGAATCAGCCCCAGCATTTT.

This clone appeared a single time. This chain joins TRBV3-1 (or the pseudogene TRBV3-2) and TRBJ1-1; a possible D gene is TRBD1 (6 bases). With 4 bases removed from V and 4 bases from J, the gap between germline ends came to 16 bases. The length of the CDR3 is 15 residues. Germline CDR1 and CDR2: LGHDT and YNNKEL (reference sequence). CDR3 protein: CASSLHREGGTEAFF. CDR3 coding DNA: TGTGCCAGCAGCCTTCACAGGGAAGGAGGCACTGAAGCTTTCTTT.

CDR3 sequence reads: CASIEGFQAFF. In nucleotides, the CDR3 is TGTGCCAGCATCGAGGGTTTCCAGGCTTTCTTT. The rearrangement uses TRBV27 and TRBJ1-1, with unresolved D. The CDR3 totals 11 residues. V was pared by 7 bases and J by 11 bases, with 14 bases between. Germline V gives CDR1 MNHEY, CDR2 SMNVEV (reference sequence).

The chain links TRBV9 to TRBJ1-1; 8 positions agree with TRBD1. The V segment lost 2 bases and the J segment 0 bases; nucleotides outside the gene matches: 0. CDR1 is SGDLS, CDR2 YYNGEE, per germline. The CDR3 loop spans 14 amino acids. CDR3 in DNA: TGTGCCAGCAGCGTGACAGGGGTGAACACTGAAGCTTTCTTT. It translates to CASSVTGVNTEAFF.

This clone was seen once. The CDR3 sequence is CASSHGQGNQPQHF. The CDR3 DNA is TGTGCCAGCAGCCATGGACAGGGCAATCAGCCCCAGCATTTT. The rearrangement links TRBV28 to TRBJ1-5; TRBD1 agrees at 7 bases. This CDR3 contains 14 residues. V trimming: 6 bases; J trimming: 2 bases; junction bases outside the gene matches: 4. Germline V lookup: CDR1 MDHEN, CDR2 SYDVKM.

The chain combines TRBV6-2 or TRBV6-3 with TRBJ1-1; no clear D gene. This CDR3 has 11 residues. Germline V gives CDR1 MNHEY, CDR2 SVGEGT. The V end was cut by 4 bases, the J end by 7 bases, with 7 bases between. CDR3 bases: TGTGCCAGCAGTTCCCCACTTGAAGCTTTCTTT. It is translated as CASSSPLEAFF.

The CDR3 DNA is TGTGCCAGCAGCTCCGGTCCCGGGACAGGGGTACCAAACTATGGCTACACCTTC. This translates into CASSSGPGTGVPNYGYTF. This rearrangement joins TRBV5-5 to TRBJ1-2; the match to TRBD1 covers 10 bases. With V trimmed by 3 bases and J by 2 bases, 13 bases remained unmatched. The CDR3 contains 18 residues. Per the germline V gene, CDR1 is SGHKS and CDR2 is YYEKEE (reference sequence).

V gene TRBV11-2 combines with J gene TRBJ1-5; no clear D gene. This CDR3 region has 15 residues. Trimming took off 5 bases at V and 2 bases at J, with 13 bases between the two ends. Germline CDR1 SGHAT, CDR2 FQNNGV. The CDR3 DNA follows: TGTGCCAGCAGCCGCAGAGGGTTTGGCAATCAGCCCCAGCATTTT. It specifies CASSRRGFGNQPQHF.

The chain links TRBV7-3 to TRBJ2-1; 7 nucleotides align to TRBD2. Per the germline V gene, CDR1 is SGHTA and CDR2 is FQGTGA. The V segment lost 5 bases and the J segment 0 bases; nucleotides outside the gene matches: 4. This CDR3 region has 15 residues. The CDR3 loop reads CASSELANSYNEQFF. CDR3 nucleotides: TGTGCCAGCAGCGAACTAGCGAACTCCTACAATGAGCAGTTCTTC.